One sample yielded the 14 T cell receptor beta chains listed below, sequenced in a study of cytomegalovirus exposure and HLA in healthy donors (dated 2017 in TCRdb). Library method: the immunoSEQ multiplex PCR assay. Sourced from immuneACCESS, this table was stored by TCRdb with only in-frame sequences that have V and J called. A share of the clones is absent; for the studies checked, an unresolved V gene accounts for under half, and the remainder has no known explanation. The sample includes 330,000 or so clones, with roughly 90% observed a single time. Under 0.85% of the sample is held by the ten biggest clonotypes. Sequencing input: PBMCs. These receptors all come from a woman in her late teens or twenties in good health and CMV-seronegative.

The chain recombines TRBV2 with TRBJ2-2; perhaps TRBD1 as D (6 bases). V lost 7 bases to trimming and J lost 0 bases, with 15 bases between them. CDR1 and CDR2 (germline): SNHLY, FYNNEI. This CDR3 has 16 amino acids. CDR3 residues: CASTEQGSANTGELFF. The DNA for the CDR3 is TGTGCCAGCACCGAACAGGGTTCCGCGAACACCGGGGAGCTGTTTTTT.

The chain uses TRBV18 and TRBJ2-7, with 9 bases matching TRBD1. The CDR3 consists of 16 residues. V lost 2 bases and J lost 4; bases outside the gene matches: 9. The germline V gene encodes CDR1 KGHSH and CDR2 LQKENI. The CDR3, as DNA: TGTGCCAGCTCACCAACCACAGGGACAGGGACTTACGAGCAGTACTTC. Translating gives CASSPTTGTGTYEQYF.

CDR3 nucleotides: TGTGCCAGCTCACCCGGCGCGACTCAAACCTACGAGCAGTACTTC. It specifies CASSPGATQTYEQYF. The chain has TRBV18 and TRBJ2-7; D remains ambiguous. Trimming removed 3 bases from V and 2 bases from J, with 14 bases in between. This CDR3 region has 15 residues. From germline, CDR1 is KGHSH and CDR2 LQKENI.

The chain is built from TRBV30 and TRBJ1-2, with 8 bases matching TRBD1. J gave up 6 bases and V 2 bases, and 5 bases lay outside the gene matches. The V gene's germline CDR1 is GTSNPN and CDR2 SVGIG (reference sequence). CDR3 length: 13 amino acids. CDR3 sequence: CAWSLTGGDGYTF. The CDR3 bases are TGTGCCTGGAGTCTAACAGGGGGGGATGGCTACACCTTC.

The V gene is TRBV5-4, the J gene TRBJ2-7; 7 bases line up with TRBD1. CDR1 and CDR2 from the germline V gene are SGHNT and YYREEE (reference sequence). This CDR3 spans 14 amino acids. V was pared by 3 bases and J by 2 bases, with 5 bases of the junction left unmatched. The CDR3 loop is CASSSGQATYEQYF. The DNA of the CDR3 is TGTGCCAGCAGCTCCGGACAGGCGACCTACGAGCAGTACTTC.

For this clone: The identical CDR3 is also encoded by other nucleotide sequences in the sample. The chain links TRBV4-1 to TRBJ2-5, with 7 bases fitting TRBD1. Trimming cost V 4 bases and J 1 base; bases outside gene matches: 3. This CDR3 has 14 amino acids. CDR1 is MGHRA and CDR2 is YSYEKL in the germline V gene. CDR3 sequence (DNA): TGCGCCAGCAGCCTCGGGACAGTCCAAGAGACCCAGTACTTC. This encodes CASSLGTVQETQYF.

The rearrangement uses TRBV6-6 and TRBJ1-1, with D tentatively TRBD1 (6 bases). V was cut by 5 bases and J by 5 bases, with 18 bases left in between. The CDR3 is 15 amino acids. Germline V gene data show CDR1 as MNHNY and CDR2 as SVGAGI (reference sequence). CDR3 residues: CASSDLGAPRTEAFF. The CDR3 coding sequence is TGTGCCAGCAGTGACCTGGGGGCGCCCCGTACTGAAGCTTTCTTT.

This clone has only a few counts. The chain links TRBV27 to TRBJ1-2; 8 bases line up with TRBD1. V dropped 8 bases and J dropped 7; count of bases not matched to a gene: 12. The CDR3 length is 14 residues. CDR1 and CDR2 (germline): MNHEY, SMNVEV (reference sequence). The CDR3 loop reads CASAKDREDVGYTF. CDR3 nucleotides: TGTGCCAGCGCGAAGGACAGGGAGGACGTTGGCTACACCTTC.

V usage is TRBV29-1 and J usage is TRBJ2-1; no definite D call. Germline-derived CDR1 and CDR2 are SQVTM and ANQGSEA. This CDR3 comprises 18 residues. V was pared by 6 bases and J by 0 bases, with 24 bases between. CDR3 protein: CSVSPPHDSESSYNEQFF. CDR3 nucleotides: TGCAGCGTGTCCCCCCCCCACGACTCGGAGAGCTCCTACAATGAGCAGTTCTTC.

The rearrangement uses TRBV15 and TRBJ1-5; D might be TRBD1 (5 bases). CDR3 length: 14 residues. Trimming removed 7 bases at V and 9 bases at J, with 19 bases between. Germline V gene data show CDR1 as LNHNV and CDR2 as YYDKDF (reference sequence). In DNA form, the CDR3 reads TGTGCCACCACGGGGAGCGGGGGGTTCCCGCCCCAGCATTTT. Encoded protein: CATTGSGGFPPQHF.

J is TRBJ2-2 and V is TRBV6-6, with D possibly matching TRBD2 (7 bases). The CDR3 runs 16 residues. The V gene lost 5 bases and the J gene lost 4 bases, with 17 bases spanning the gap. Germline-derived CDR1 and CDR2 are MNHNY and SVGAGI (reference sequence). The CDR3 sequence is CASSPRGGGGTGELFF. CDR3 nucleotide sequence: TGTGCCAGCAGTCCCCGTGGGGGCGGGGGCACCGGGGAGCTGTTTTTT.

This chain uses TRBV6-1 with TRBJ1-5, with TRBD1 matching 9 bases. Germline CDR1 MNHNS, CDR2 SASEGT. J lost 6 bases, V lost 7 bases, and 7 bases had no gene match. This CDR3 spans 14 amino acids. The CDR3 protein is CASTRTGVVQPQHF. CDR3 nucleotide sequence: TGTGCCAGCACACGGACAGGGGTAGTTCAGCCCCAGCATTTT.

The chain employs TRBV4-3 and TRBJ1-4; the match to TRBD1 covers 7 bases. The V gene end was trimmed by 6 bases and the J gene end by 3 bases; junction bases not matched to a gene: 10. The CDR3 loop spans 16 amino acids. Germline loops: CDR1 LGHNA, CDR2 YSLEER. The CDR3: CASSPSPGQPNEKLFF. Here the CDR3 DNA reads TGCGCCAGCAGTCCGTCCCCGGGACAGCCTAATGAAAAACTGTTTTTT.

CDR3 in DNA: TGTGCCAGCAGCAGGGGACTAGCGCAAGAGACCCAGTACTTC. It translates to CASSRGLAQETQYF. The chain has TRBV9 and TRBJ2-5; TRBD2 matches 10 bases. The trim removed 4 bases at V and 2 bases at J, leaving 2 bases unmatched. In germline, CDR1 is SGDLS, CDR2 YYNGEE. The CDR3 contains 14 residues.